This entry lists 28 T cell receptor beta chains sequenced from one sample in a study of cytomegalovirus exposure and HLA in healthy donors. Amplification used 60 Vbeta primers and 13 Jbeta primers. Clones were sequenced by immunoSEQ multiplex PCR, and TCRdb holds only the in-frame ones, with some missing. Of about 140,000 clones listed, approximately 87% are singletons. Sequenced material: PBMCs. The receptors were gathered from a woman aged 25 to 39 in good health and CMV-seronegative.

The chain recombines TRBV6-4 with TRBJ2-1, with 10 bases matching TRBD2. The CDR3 is made up of 15 amino acids. Germline V lookup: CDR1 MRHNA, CDR2 SNTAGT. With V trimmed by 1 base and J by 8 bases, 5 bases remained unmatched. The CDR3 bases are TGTGCCAGCAGTGACTGGGCTAGCGGGAGCGATGAGCAGTTCTTC. This encodes CASSDWASGSDEQFF.

V is TRBV19 and J is TRBJ2-1; the D gene is possibly TRBD1 (6 bases). This CDR3 spans 14 amino acids. The ends were cut back, 7 bases at V and 1 base at J, with 11 bases in the middle. CDR1 and CDR2 (germline): LNHDA, SQIVND (reference sequence). CDR3 coding DNA: TGTGCCAGTACCCTCCAGGGGTCCTACAATGAGCAGTTCTTC. Protein product: CASTLQGSYNEQFF.

The genes are TRBV15 and TRBJ1-5; 8 bases align to TRBD1. CDR3 length: 13 residues. Per germline, CDR1 LNHNV and CDR2 YYDKDF (reference sequence). CDR3 amino acids: CATAGGLNQPQHF. CDR3 nucleotides: TGTGCTACGGCAGGGGGCTTAAATCAGCCCCAGCATTTT.

The V call is TRBV7-2, the J call TRBJ2-1, with D possibly being TRBD2 (6 bases). The germline gives CDR1 SGHTA, CDR2 FQGNSA. Trimming removed 5 bases at V and 4 bases at J, with 21 bases between. There are 17 residues in the CDR3. For the CDR3, the DNA is TGTGCCAGCAGCCGCCAAGACCCCGGGGACTTTTACAATGAGCAGTTCTTC. This gives the protein CASSRQDPGDFYNEQFF.

This chain links TRBV5-1 with TRBJ2-1; 11 nucleotides agree with TRBD2. The V gene end was trimmed by 2 bases and the J gene end by 4 bases; junction bases not matched to a gene: 5. The germline V gene has CDR1 SGHRS and CDR2 YFSETQ. CDR3 length: 16 amino acids. The CDR3: CASSLFGTSGYNEQFF. In nucleotides, the CDR3 is TGCGCCAGCAGCTTATTCGGGACTAGCGGATACAATGAGCAGTTCTTC.

Only a few counts were recorded for this clone. The chain is built from TRBV4-1 and TRBJ2-1, with 13 bases matching TRBD2. The germline CDR1 and CDR2 sequences are MGHRA and YSYEKL. Trimming at V came to 3 bases and at J to 12 bases, leaving 8 bases not matched to a gene. The CDR3 spans 15 residues. CDR3 coding DNA: TGCGCCAGCAGCCATGGGGAACTAGCGGGAGGGGGGCAGTTCTTC. This codes for CASSHGELAGGGQFF.

This clone was detected once. The J gene is TRBJ2-3, the V gene TRBV6-4; 9 bases align to TRBD2. The CDR3 runs 18 residues. CDR1 is MRHNA, CDR2 SNTAGT, per germline. J lost 0 bases, V lost 4 bases, and 11 bases had no gene match. For the CDR3, the DNA is TGTGCCAGCAGTGCCTCGTTTGAGCGGGGGGTAAGCACAGATACGCAGTATTTT. It translates to CASSASFERGVSTDTQYF.

This sequence joins TRBV18 and TRBJ1-2; D unclear. Trimming took off 6 bases at V and 8 bases at J, with 22 bases between the two ends. Germline V gene lookup returns CDR1 KGHSH and CDR2 LQKENI. CDR3 size: 15 residues. The CDR3 is CASSPDADSGGGYTF. CDR3 DNA sequence: TGTGCCAGCTCGCCGGACGCAGACTCGGGAGGCGGCTACACCTTC. The complete variable domain, with remaining parts taken from reference TRBV18 and TRBJ1-2, reads NAGVMQNPRHLVRRRGQEARLRCSPMKGHSHVYWYRQLPEEGLKFMVYLQKENIIDESGMPKERFSAEFPKEGPSILRIQQVVRGDSAAYFCASSPDADSGGGYTFGSGTRLTVV.

By its share, this clone is medium-sized. The chain has TRBV25-1 and TRBJ2-7, with a possible D match to TRBD2 (5 bases). V dropped 5 bases and J dropped 1 base, with 9 bases sitting between them. The V gene's germline CDR1 is MGHDK and CDR2 SYGVNS. The CDR3 extends over 13 amino acids. This chain's CDR3 is CASSPGKSYEQYF. The CDR3 DNA follows: TGTGCCAGCAGTCCGGGGAAGTCCTACGAGCAGTACTTC.

The J gene is TRBJ1-1, the V gene TRBV15; D uncertain. V was pared by 3 bases and J by 4 bases, with 9 bases between. Germline-derived CDR1 and CDR2 are LNHNV and YYDKDF (reference sequence). CDR3 length: 13 amino acids. CDR3: CATSRGLGTEAFF. The DNA of the CDR3 is TGTGCCACCAGCAGGGGCCTTGGCACTGAAGCTTTCTTT. The full variable domain, its missing parts supplied by reference TRBV15 and TRBJ1-1, is DAMVIQNPRYQVTQFGKPVTLSCSQTLNHNVMYWYQQKSSQAPKLLFHYYDKDFNNEADTPDNFQSRRPNTSFCFLDIRSPGLGDTAMYLCATSRGLGTEAFFGQGTRLTVV.

The chain links TRBV5-1 to TRBJ2-5; D perhaps matches TRBD1 (6 bases). In germline, CDR1 is SGHRS, CDR2 YFSETQ. The CDR3 has 14 residues. Trimming shortened V by 0 bases and J by 4 bases, and 10 bases separated the two germline ends. CDR3 bases: TGCGCCAGCAGCTTGGGACAGGCTATAGAGACCCAGTACTTC. Translated, it gives CASSLGQAIETQYF.

V and J are TRBV28 and TRBJ2-1; 7 bases match TRBD2. J lost 2 bases, V lost 4 bases, and 8 bases had no gene match. The CDR3 extends over 16 amino acids. Germline CDR1 MDHEN, CDR2 SYDVKM. CDR3 residues: CASSSSGLAAYNEQFF. The CDR3 nucleotides are TGTGCCAGCAGTTCATCTGGGCTAGCGGCCTACAATGAGCAGTTCTTC.

The J gene is TRBJ2-3, the V gene TRBV9, with D possibly matching TRBD2 (6 bases). This CDR3 has 16 amino acids. The V end lost 6 bases, the J end lost 2 bases, and 19 bases lay between the germline ends. Germline CDR1 is SGDLS and CDR2 is YYNGEE. The CDR3 nucleotides are TGTGCCAGCAACGCCCCCCAGGGAGGCCTCACAGATACGCAGTATTTT. This codes for CASNAPQGGLTDTQYF.

The chain recombines TRBV28 with TRBJ1-6, with 11 positions matching TRBD1. Germline assignment: CDR1 MDHEN and CDR2 SYDVKM. Losses at the gene ends were 2 bases for V and 8 bases for J; bases not matched to a gene: 2. The CDR3 contains 15 residues. The CDR3 sequence: CASSLPGQGDSPLHF. DNA for the CDR3: TGTGCCAGCAGTTTACCGGGACAGGGGGATTCACCCCTCCACTTT.

The rearrangement uses TRBV4-2 and TRBJ2-5, with 11 bases matching TRBD2. The CDR3 runs to 15 residues. V shed 4 bases, J shed 3 bases, and the junction held 4 bases outside the gene matches. The germline V gene has CDR1 LGHNA and CDR2 YNFKEQ. CDR3 nucleotides: TGTGCCAGCAGCCGTACACTAGCGGGAGAAGAGACCCAGTACTTC. It codes for CASSRTLAGEETQYF.

The chain carries TRBV19 and TRBJ2-1, with D possibly being TRBD2 (5 bases). Germline V gene lookup returns CDR1 LNHDA and CDR2 SQIVND (reference sequence). V was clipped by 5 bases and J by 3 bases, with 8 bases between them. The CDR3 extends over 13 amino acids. The CDR3 region has the DNA TGTGCCAGTAGTTTCCGGGACTACAATGAGCAGTTCTTC. Protein sequence: CASSFRDYNEQFF.

V gene TRBV29-1 combines with J gene TRBJ2-2, with D hard to call. The ends were cut back, 4 bases at V and 6 bases at J, with 12 bases in the middle. This CDR3 has 13 amino acids. Germline lookup yields CDR1 SQVTM and CDR2 ANQGSEA. CDR3 in DNA: TGCAGCGTTGGTTCGAGGTCGGCCGGGGAGCTGTTTTTT. It encodes CSVGSRSAGELFF.

CDR3 coding DNA: TGTGCCAGCAAAGGACTAGCGGGTGGTCTAGAGACCCAGTACTTC. Protein: CASKGLAGGLETQYF. V gene TRBV6-5 combines with J gene TRBJ2-5; 11 bases line up with TRBD2. The germline CDR1 and CDR2 sequences are MNHEY and SVGAGI. V gave up 7 bases and J gave up 4 bases; unmatched junction bases: 8. The CDR3 runs to 15 residues.

The J gene is TRBJ1-1, the V gene TRBV19; TRBD1 is a possible D gene (5 bases). The V gene's germline CDR1 is LNHDA and CDR2 SQIVND (reference sequence). Between the trimmed V and J ends, which lost 6 bases and 1 base, there was a span of 9 bases. The CDR3 consists of 13 residues. CDR3 DNA sequence: TGTGCCAGTAGGTCCGGGGGGAACACTGAAGCTTTCTTT. As protein: CASRSGGNTEAFF.

The rearrangement uses TRBV4-1 and TRBJ1-1; D is perhaps TRBD1 (6 bases). The V and J ends lost 1 base and 7 bases respectively, with 16 bases between them. Germline V CDR1 and CDR2: MGHRA, YSYEKL. CDR3 length equals 15 residues. Written as DNA, the CDR3 is TGCGCCAGCAGCCAAGTCGGACAGTCCCTGGGTGAAGCTTTCTTT. It is translated as CASSQVGQSLGEAFF.

The V call is TRBV6-1, the J call TRBJ2-1; no clear D gene. Germline assignment: CDR1 MNHNS and CDR2 SASEGT. This CDR3 spans 13 amino acids. V shed 2 bases and J shed 5 bases, with 7 bases lying between them. The CDR3 DNA is TGTGCCAGCAGTGAACTTCCTCACAATGAGCAGTTCTTC. Translating it yields CASSELPHNEQFF.

The CDR3 region has the DNA TGTGCCAGCTCAGGGACAGGTCCTAGGGACGAGCAGTACTTC. This sequence encodes CASSGTGPRDEQYF. This rearrangement joins TRBV18 to TRBJ2-7; 8 bases are a match to TRBD1. Per germline, CDR1 KGHSH and CDR2 LQKENI. The V gene end was trimmed by 5 bases and the J gene end by 5 bases; junction bases not matched to a gene: 8. The CDR3 has 14 amino acids.

The J gene is TRBJ2-7, the V gene TRBV4-1, with D perhaps matching TRBD2 (5 bases). This CDR3 is built from 18 residues. The V end lost 4 bases, the J end lost 1 base, and 23 bases lay between the germline ends. Germline V gene lookup returns CDR1 MGHRA and CDR2 YSYEKL. The CDR3: CASSPRSIRESFSYEQYF. CDR3 bases: TGCGCCAGCAGCCCGCGTAGTATTAGGGAGTCTTTTTCCTACGAGCAGTACTTC.

The chain is built from TRBV29-1 and TRBJ2-1, with a weak D call TRBD1 (5 bases). Germline CDR1 reads SQVTM; CDR2 reads ANQGSEA. V lost 0 bases, J lost 4 bases, and 10 bases lay in between. The CDR3 runs 14 residues. CDR3 protein: CSVEDRRQYNEQFF. The CDR3 DNA is TGCAGCGTTGAAGATCGTAGACAGTACAATGAGCAGTTCTTC.

Written as DNA, the CDR3 is TGTGCCAGCAGCCCTACAGGGGTCCATGGCTACACCTTC. This sequence encodes CASSPTGVHGYTF. This chain uses TRBV7-2 with TRBJ1-2; 7 nucleotides align to TRBD1. The germline V gene encodes CDR1 SGHTA and CDR2 FQGNSA. Unmatched junction bases numbered 6, after V lost 5 bases and J lost 6 bases. The CDR3 has 13 amino acids.

J is TRBJ2-7 and V is TRBV15; a weak D match, TRBD2 (5 bases). Germline V gives CDR1 LNHNV, CDR2 YYDKDF (reference sequence). The CDR3 is 15 residues long. V was shortened by 5 bases and J by 2 bases, with 16 bases between the two germline ends. The CDR3 here is CATSPSSGRAYEQYF. The CDR3 DNA follows: TGTGCCACCAGCCCCAGTTCCGGGCGGGCCTACGAGCAGTACTTC.

The J gene is TRBJ2-7, the V gene TRBV18; TRBD2 matches 8 bases. CDR1 and CDR2 from the germline V gene are KGHSH and LQKENI. The CDR3 runs 16 residues. V trimming: 5 bases; J trimming: 1 base; junction bases outside the gene matches: 10. CDR3 sequence: CASSMQGSGSSYEQYF. CDR3 DNA sequence: TGTGCCAGCTCAATGCAGGGGAGCGGGAGTTCCTACGAGCAGTACTTC. Supplemented by reference TRBV18 and TRBJ2-7, the full variable domain reads NAGVMQNPRHLVRRRGQEARLRCSPMKGHSHVYWYRQLPEEGLKFMVYLQKENIIDESGMPKERFSAEFPKEGPSILRIQQVVRGDSAAYFCASSMQGSGSSYEQYFGPGTRLTVT.

Notes on this clone: One end of the junction is discordant with germline, which a read error may explain. V and J are TRBV7-9 and TRBJ2-1, with D perhaps being TRBD1 or TRBD2 (5 bases each). The germline CDR1 and CDR2 sequences are SEHNR and FQNEAQ (reference sequence). The CDR3 is made up of 14 amino acids. CDR3 region: CSSSGHQDGNEQFF. The DNA for the CDR3 is TGTTCCAGCAGCGGACATCAGGACGGCAATGAGCAGTTCTTC.